This T cell receptor beta chain was recovered during a study of control samples from healthy donors and cancer patients. Clones were sequenced by immunoSEQ multiplex PCR, and TCRdb holds only the in-frame ones, with some missing. The table lists 210,000 or so clones, around 93% of them singletons. The CDR3 runs to 16 residues. V was shortened by 1 base and J by 10 bases, with 17 bases between the two germline ends. CDR1 and CDR2 from the germline V gene are SNHLY and FYNNEI. This receptor was obtained from a man younger than 40 in good health. The sequenced sample consisted of blood. J is TRBJ1-6 and V is TRBV2, with D possibly matching TRBD1 (5 bases). CDR3 nucleotides: TGTGCCAGCAGTGAAGGCCAGGGATCCTTATTGTCACCCCTCCACTTT. Translating gives CASSEGQGSLLSPLHF.